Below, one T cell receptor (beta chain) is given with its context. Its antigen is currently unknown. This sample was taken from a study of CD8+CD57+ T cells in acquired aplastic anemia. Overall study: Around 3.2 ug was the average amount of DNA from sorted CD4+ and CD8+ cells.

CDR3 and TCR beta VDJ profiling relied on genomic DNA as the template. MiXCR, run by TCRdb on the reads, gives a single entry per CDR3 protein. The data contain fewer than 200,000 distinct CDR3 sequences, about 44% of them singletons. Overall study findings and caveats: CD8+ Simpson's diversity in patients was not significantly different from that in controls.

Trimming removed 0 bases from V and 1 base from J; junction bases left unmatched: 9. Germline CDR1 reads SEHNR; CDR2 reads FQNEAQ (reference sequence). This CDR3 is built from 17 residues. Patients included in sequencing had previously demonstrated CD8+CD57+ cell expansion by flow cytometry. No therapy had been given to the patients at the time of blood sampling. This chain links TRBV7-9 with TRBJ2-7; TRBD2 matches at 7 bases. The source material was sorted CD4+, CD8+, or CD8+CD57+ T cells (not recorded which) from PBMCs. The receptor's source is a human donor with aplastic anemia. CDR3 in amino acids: CASSLAGGGEKSYEQYF. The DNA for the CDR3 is TGTGCCAGCAGCTTAGCAGGTGGGGGGGAGAAGTCCTACGAGCAGTACTTC.